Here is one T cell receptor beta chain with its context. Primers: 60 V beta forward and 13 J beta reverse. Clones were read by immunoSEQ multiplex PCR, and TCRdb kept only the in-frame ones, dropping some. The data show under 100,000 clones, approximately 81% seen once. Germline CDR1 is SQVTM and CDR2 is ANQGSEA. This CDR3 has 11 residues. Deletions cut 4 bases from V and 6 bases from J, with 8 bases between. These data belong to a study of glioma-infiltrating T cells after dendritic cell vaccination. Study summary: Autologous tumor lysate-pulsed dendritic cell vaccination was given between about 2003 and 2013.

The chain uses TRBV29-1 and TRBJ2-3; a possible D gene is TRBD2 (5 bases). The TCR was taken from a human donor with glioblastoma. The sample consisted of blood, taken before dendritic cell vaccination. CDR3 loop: CSVVPGDTQYF. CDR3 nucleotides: TGCAGCGTTGTTCCGGGGGATACGCAGTATTTT.